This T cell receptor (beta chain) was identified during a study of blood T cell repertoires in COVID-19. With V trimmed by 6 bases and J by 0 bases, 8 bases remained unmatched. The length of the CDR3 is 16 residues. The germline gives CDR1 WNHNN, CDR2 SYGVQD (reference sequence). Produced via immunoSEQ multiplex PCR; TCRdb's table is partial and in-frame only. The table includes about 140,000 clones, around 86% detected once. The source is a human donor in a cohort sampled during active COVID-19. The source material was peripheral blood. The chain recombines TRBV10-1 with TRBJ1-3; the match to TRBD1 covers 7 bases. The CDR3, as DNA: TGCGCCAGCAGATCGACAGGGATCCACTCTGGAAACACCATATATTTT. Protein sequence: CASRSTGIHSGNTIYF.